Following are 5 T cell receptor beta chains from one sample sequenced in a study of identical twins. TCRdb called the 5' RACE reads again in MiXCR, with one record for every CDR3 protein. Among 250,000 or so distinct CDR3 sequences listed, about 12% were seen once. This same sample was also part of a study on yellow fever vaccine responses in identical twins.

Sequenced input: memory (CD45RO+) T cells sorted from blood. Receptors originate from a woman aged 18 to 35 in good health.

The V gene is TRBV6-2 or TRBV6-3, the J gene TRBJ2-3; TRBD2 is a possible D gene (5 bases). The CDR3 length is 14 residues. Between the trimmed V and J ends, which lost 3 bases and 4 bases, there was a span of 11 bases. Germline CDR1 reads MNHEY; CDR2 reads SVGEGT. CDR3 nucleotides: TGTGCCAGCAGTTATCGGCGGGTTCCAGATACGCAGTATTTT. It translates to CASSYRRVPDTQYF.

This clonotype came up many times. The rearrangement uses TRBV20-1 and TRBJ1-5, with D hard to call. Germline CDR1 and CDR2: DFQATT and SNEGSKA (reference sequence). This CDR3 is 15 amino acids long. The V gene lost 6 bases and the J gene lost 6 bases, with 21 bases spanning the gap. The CDR3 DNA is TGCAGTGCCCTGGACGGACCCGGCGAGAGTCAGCCCCAGCATTTT. Protein sequence: CSALDGPGESQPQHF.

The rearrangement joins TRBV20-1 to TRBJ1-3; the match to TRBD1 covers 7 bases. In germline, CDR1 is DFQATT, CDR2 SNEGSKA (reference sequence). Losses at the gene ends were 6 bases for V and 1 base for J; bases not matched to a gene: 6. CDR3 length: 14 residues. This chain's CDR3 is CSADYRGSGNTIYF. The CDR3 nucleotides read TGCAGTGCAGACTACAGGGGTTCTGGAAACACCATATATTTT.

The count of this clonotype is one. The chain employs TRBV6-1 and TRBJ2-7, with TRBD2 matching over 10 bases. Germline V CDR1 and CDR2: MNHNS, SASEGT. The J segment lost 1 base and the V segment lost 6 bases, leaving 18 bases of the junction unmatched. The CDR3 spans 19 residues. The CDR3 bases are TGTGCCAGCAGGAGCGGGAGGGCCAATCAAATTAGTGGTTCCTACGAGCAGTACTTC. Its translation is CASRSGRANQISGSYEQYF.

The V and J genes are TRBV3-1 and TRBJ2-5; 7 nucleotides agree with TRBD1. The V segment lost 3 bases and the J segment 5 bases; nucleotides outside the gene matches: 12. The germline gives CDR1 LGHDT, CDR2 YNNKEL (reference sequence). This CDR3 region has 16 residues. The CDR3 coding sequence is TGTGCCAGCAGCCAGGGAACAGGGGCTATCGGCGAGACCCAGTACTTC. Protein: CASSQGTGAIGETQYF.